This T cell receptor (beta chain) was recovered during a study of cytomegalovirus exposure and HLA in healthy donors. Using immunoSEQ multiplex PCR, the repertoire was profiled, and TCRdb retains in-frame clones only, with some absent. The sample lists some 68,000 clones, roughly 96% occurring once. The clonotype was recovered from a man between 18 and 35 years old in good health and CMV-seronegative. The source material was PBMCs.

For the CDR3, the DNA is TGCGCCAGCAGTGAGGGGACAGGGTTTTCGAATACGCAGTATTTT. This translates into CASSEGTGFSNTQYF. The gene calls are TRBV10-1 and TRBJ2-3; 9 bases map to TRBD1. Trimming took 2 bases from V and 7 from J; bases not matched to a gene: 7. Germline CDR1 is WNHNN and CDR2 is SYGVQD (reference sequence). CDR3 size: 15 residues.